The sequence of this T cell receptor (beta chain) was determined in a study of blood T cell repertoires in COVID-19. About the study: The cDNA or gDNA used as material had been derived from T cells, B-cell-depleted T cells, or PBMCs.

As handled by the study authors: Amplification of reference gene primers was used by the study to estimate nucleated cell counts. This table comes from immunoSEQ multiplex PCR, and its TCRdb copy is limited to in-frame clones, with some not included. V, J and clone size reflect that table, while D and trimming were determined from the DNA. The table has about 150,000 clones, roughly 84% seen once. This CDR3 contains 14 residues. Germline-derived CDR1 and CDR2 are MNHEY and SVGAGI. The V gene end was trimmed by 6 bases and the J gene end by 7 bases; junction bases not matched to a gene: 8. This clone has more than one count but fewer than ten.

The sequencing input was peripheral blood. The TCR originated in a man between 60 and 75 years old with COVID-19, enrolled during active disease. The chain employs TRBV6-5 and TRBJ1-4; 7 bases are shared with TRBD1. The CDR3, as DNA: TGTGCCAGCAGCCGAACAGGGGTGGCTGAAAAACTGTTTTTT. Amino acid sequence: CASSRTGVAEKLFF.